This paragraph reports one TCR beta chain. The antigen this receptor binds is unknown. It has no much larger one-base neighbor in the sample; base qualities were not kept. TCR beta VDJ combination and CDR3 sequence profiling used genomic DNA as the template. TCR repertoire sequencing was run on an Illumina HiSeq 2000. The study's own analysis went as follows. TRBV/TRBJ rearrangement plots, CDR3 size and DJ length profiles, and Simpson's diversity index were used to assess repertoires. The immunodominant clone was defined as the most abundant DNA sequence in deep sequencing data. CDR3 amino acid sequences were checked for sharing across subjects and were also compared against the VDJdb database and published repertoires. Through fastp at Q25 and MiXCR, TCRdb rebuilt clones from the public reads, retaining in-frame beta chains. Rows with one shared CDR3 protein collapse into an entry with the most common genes and DNA. These V and J calls are TCRdb output, not the study's own analysis. The sample contains fewer than 200,000 distinct CDR3 sequences, under 75% of them found a single time. The ten largest account for less than 55% of the sample.

TCR repertoires of sorted CD4+ and CD8+ blood T cells from severe aplastic anemia patients and healthy subjects were deep-sequenced in the study. Ficoll-Paque density gradient centrifugation was used to isolate peripheral blood mononuclear cells. Before DNA was extracted, CD4+ and CD8+ T cells were sorted using either FACS or magnetic beads. The sample is drawn from a study of CD8+CD57+ T cells in acquired aplastic anemia (dated by TCRdb to the late 2010s). Context from the whole study: On average, sorted CD4+ and CD8+ cells yielded approximately 3 ug of extracted DNA, with a range of about 0.17 to 27.4 ug. Mean read counts for healthy donor samples were about 10 million for CD4+ cells and 11.0 million for CD8+ cells. What the authors observed across the whole study: No significant difference in CD8+ Simpson's diversity was found between patients and healthy controls (P=0.060). Roughly 29 CD8+ CDR3 sequences were shared between patients and controls but appeared highly expressed in patients and within their immunodominant clones.

The CDR3 starts with the cysteine, ends with the phenylalanine, and has 14 residues. Only the CDR3 part of the read is kept: 42 bases, read in frame from the first base. The germline V gene (reference sequence) supplies CDR1 SEHNR and CDR2 FQNEAQ. V sheds 7 bases and J sheds 2 bases, leaving 14 bases between their ends. Sequenced input: sorted CD4+, CD8+, or CD8+CD57+ T cells (not recorded which) from PBMCs. In this chain, TRBV7-9 is recombined with TRBJ2-5; the D gene is possibly TRBD1, with 5 bases matching. This sequence was found in a human donor in good health. The CDR3 protein: CASTSGSLQETQYF. The DNA sequence is as follows: TGTGCCAGCACGTCAGGGTCCTTACAAGAGACCCAGTACTTC.